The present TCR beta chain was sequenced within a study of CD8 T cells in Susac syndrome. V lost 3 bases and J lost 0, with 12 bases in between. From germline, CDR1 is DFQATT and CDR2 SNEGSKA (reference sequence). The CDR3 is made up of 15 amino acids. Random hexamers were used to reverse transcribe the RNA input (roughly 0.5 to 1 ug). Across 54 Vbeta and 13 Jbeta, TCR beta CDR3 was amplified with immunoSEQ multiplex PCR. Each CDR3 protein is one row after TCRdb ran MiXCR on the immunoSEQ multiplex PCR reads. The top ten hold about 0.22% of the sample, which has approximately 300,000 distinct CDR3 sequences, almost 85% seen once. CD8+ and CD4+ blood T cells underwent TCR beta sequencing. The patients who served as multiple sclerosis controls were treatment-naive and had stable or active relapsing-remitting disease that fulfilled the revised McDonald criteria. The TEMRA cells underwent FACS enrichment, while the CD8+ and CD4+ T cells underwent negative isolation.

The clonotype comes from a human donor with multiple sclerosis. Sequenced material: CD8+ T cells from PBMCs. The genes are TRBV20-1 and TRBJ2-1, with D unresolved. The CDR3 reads CSASSQSTSYNEQFF. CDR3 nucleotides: TGCAGTGCTAGCTCGCAGTCTACCTCCTACAATGAGCAGTTCTTC.